A selection of T cell receptor beta chains follows, all from one sample in a study of early T cells in non-severe SARS-CoV-2 infection. TCRdb reprocessed the 5' RACE reads via MiXCR and lists one record per CDR3 protein. The data contain tens of thousands of distinct CDR3 sequences, roughly 4% of them singletons. Sequencing was performed on whole blood. The receptors here all came from an adult who was a healthcare worker with PCR-confirmed SARS-CoV-2 infection or an uninfected control (not recorded which). Both conserved end residues are part of each CDR3. The D gene is left open where the match is weak. Clone sizes are given selectively: once, few, many, or a class where the clone is expanded.

clone_size,v_call,j_call,d_call,cdr3_nt,cdr3_aa
few,TRBV5-1,TRBJ2-7,NA,TGCGCCAGCAGTTTTCTCGGGACAAGCTACGAGCAGTACTTC,CASSFLGTSYEQYF
many,TRBV19,TRBJ2-1,NA,TGTGCCAGTAGTATAGATCTGGGAAGCTCCTACAATGAGCAGTTCTTC,CASSIDLGSSYNEQFF
few,TRBV5-1,TRBJ2-7,NA,TGCGCCAGCAGCTTGGAGGCGGGTTGGTCCGAGCAGTACTTC,CASSLEAGWSEQYF
many,TRBV12-3/TRBV12-4,TRBJ1-3,TRBD1,TGTGCCAGCAGTCTCGGACAGGGCGGAGGAAACACCATATATTTT,CASSLGQGGGNTIYF
many,TRBV7-8,TRBJ2-1,NA,TGTGCCAGCAGCTCCCATACCAACAATGAGCAGTTCTTC,CASSSHTNNEQFF
many,TRBV7-6,TRBJ2-3,NA,TGTGCCAGCAGCCCACAGGGCGTCACAGATACGCAGTATTTT,CASSPQGVTDTQYF
many,TRBV5-4,TRBJ2-3,NA,TGTGCCAGCAGCTTGGACTATGATACGCAGTATTTT,CASSLDYDTQYF
few,TRBV19,TRBJ1-1,NA,TGTGCCAGTAGTAGTGGCCCAGCACTGAACACTGAAGCTTTCTTT,CASSSGPALNTEAFF
many,TRBV6-5,TRBJ1-1,NA,TGTGCCAGCAATCAGGGCTTCGAGAACACTGAAGCTTTCTTT,CASNQGFENTEAFF
many,TRBV7-8,TRBJ2-1,NA,TGTGCCAGCAGCTTATTAGGGGAAGGTGGCAATGAGCAGTTCTTC,CASSLLGEGGNEQFF
many,TRBV5-1,TRBJ2-3,NA,TGCGCCAGCACCGCAGTCCCTTCCAGCACAGATACGCAGTATTTT,CASTAVPSSTDTQYF
many,TRBV12-3/TRBV12-4,TRBJ2-7,TRBD1,TGTGCCAGCAGTGAGACAGGGAAATACGAGCAGTACTTC,CASSETGKYEQYF
many,TRBV7-9,TRBJ1-6,NA,TGTGCCAGCAGCTTATTCGTGTCACCCCTCCACTTT,CASSLFVSPLHF
few,TRBV30,TRBJ2-6,NA,TGTGCCTGCCCCTCGGGCGGGAATGTGGGGGCCAACGTCCTGACTTTC,CACPSGGNVGANVLTF
NA,TRBV6-2/TRBV6-3,TRBJ1-3,NA,TGTGCCAGCACCCGGACAGCTGGAAACACCATATATTTT,CASTRTAGNTIYF
many,TRBV19,TRBJ2-1,NA,TGTGCCAGTAGTTGGAGGGGCTCCTACAATGAGCAGTTCTTC,CASSWRGSYNEQFF
many,TRBV4-2,TRBJ2-1,NA,TGTGCCAGCAGCCAAGATGGGAGGCAGCAGTTCTTC,CASSQDGRQQFF
many,TRBV6-6,TRBJ2-2,NA,TGTGCCAGCAGTTTAAAGGGGGGGCATACCGGGGAGCTGTTTTTT,CASSLKGGHTGELFF
few,TRBV4-1,TRBJ1-6,NA,TGCGCCAGCAGCCAAGATGACCGGGCGGCGGGACCCTTACGGAATTCATCCCTCCACTTT,CASSQDDRAAGPLRNSSLHF
many,TRBV6-1,TRBJ2-3,NA,TGTGCCAGTTCAGGTGGCACAGATACGCAGTATTTT,CASSGGTDTQYF
many,TRBV10-3,TRBJ2-1,TRBD1,TGTGCCATCAGTGGGACAGGGGAACGGAATGAGCAGTTCTTC,CAISGTGERNEQFF
NA,TRBV20-1,TRBJ2-4,NA,TGCAGTGCTAGAGGACAGGCCAAAAACATTCAGTACTTC,CSARGQAKNIQYF
many,TRBV11-2,TRBJ2-1,TRBD2,TGTGCCAGCAGCTCTAATAGCGGGGGACCTTCCAATGAGCAGTTCTTC,CASSSNSGGPSNEQFF
many,TRBV12-5,TRBJ2-5,NA,TGTGCTAGTGGTTTGCCACATCAAGAGACCCAGTACTTC,CASGLPHQETQYF
many,TRBV7-8,TRBJ2-5,TRBD1,TGTGCCAGCAGCTTAGCTGGACAGGGAGTGGAGACCCAGTACTTC,CASSLAGQGVETQYF
few,TRBV7-2,TRBJ2-5,TRBD2,TGTGCCAGCAGCTTAGGAATGGCGGGGGGGCAGAAGACCCAGTACTTC,CASSLGMAGGQKTQYF
NA,TRBV29-1,TRBJ2-7,NA,TGCAGCGTTGAAGATATCCCTGGGATGGGTTTCGAGCAGTACTTC,CSVEDIPGMGFEQYF
many,TRBV7-8,TRBJ2-1,NA,TGTGCCAGCAGCTCCCGGGTCCCACGAGTCGATGAGCAGTTCTTC,CASSSRVPRVDEQFF
many,TRBV6-1,TRBJ2-7,TRBD1,TGTGCCAGCGGGGACAGGAGCATCTACGAGCAGTACTTC,CASGDRSIYEQYF
many,TRBV11-2,TRBJ2-1,NA,TGTGCCAGCAGCCTAGTGCAGGTTTCCTACAATGAGCAGTTCTTC,CASSLVQVSYNEQFF
NA,TRBV30,TRBJ1-2,TRBD1,TGTGCCCTTGGACAGGGCTCAAAAGGCTACACCTTC,CALGQGSKGYTF
many,TRBV7-9,TRBJ2-2,NA,TGTGCCAGCAGCTTCTGGGGCACCGGGGAGCTGTTTTTT,CASSFWGTGELFF
many,TRBV29-1,TRBJ2-3,NA,TGCAGCGCCGACGGCGTTTCTAGCACAGATACGCAGTATTTT,CSADGVSSTDTQYF
many,TRBV6-2/TRBV6-3,TRBJ2-1,NA,TGTGCCAGCAGCTTGACTGGCCGCCGCCTAGACAATGAGCAGTTCTTC,CASSLTGRRLDNEQFF
many,TRBV24-1,TRBJ2-1,TRBD1,TGTGCCACCACCGGACAGGGGGGCAATGAGCAGTTCTTC,CATTGQGGNEQFF
NA,TRBV6-1,TRBJ2-1,TRBD2,TGTGCCAGCAGTAGCGGGAGGAGTAGCAATGAGCAGTTCTTC,CASSSGRSSNEQFF
many,TRBV20-1,TRBJ2-7,TRBD2,TGCAGTGCTAGAGATCATCAGGGAGGGTACGAGCAGTACTTC,CSARDHQGGYEQYF
many,TRBV25-1,TRBJ1-2,NA,TGTGCCAGCAGTGAACTGGGGGGGGATGGCTACACCTTC,CASSELGGDGYTF
many,TRBV19,TRBJ2-4,NA,TGTGCCAGTAGTATTATAGGGCAGAAGAACATTCAGTACTTC,CASSIIGQKNIQYF
NA,TRBV7-8,TRBJ2-2,NA,TGTGCCAGCAGCTTTAGGGGCAACACCGGGGAGCTGTTTTTT,CASSFRGNTGELFF
many,TRBV7-2,TRBJ2-3,TRBD2,TGTGCCAGCAGCTTGGGGACTAGCATAAATACGCAGTATTTT,CASSLGTSINTQYF
many,TRBV25-1,TRBJ2-2,NA,TGTGCCAGCAGTGCCCACACCGGGGAGCTGTTTTTT,CASSAHTGELFF
NA,TRBV27,TRBJ2-3,TRBD2,TGTGCCAGCAGTTTATTGTCGGGACTAGACCCAGATACGCAGTATTTT,CASSLLSGLDPDTQYF
many,TRBV12-3/TRBV12-4,TRBJ2-2,NA,TGTGCCAGCAGTTTTATGGCCGGGGAGCTGTTTTTT,CASSFMAGELFF
many,TRBV6-6,TRBJ1-2,NA,TGTGCCAGCAGTGTCCCCTCCAGCTATGGCTACACCTTC,CASSVPSSYGYTF
many,TRBV5-4,TRBJ1-2,NA,TGTGCCAGCAGCTTGTCGGGGGGATATGGCTACACCTTC,CASSLSGGYGYTF